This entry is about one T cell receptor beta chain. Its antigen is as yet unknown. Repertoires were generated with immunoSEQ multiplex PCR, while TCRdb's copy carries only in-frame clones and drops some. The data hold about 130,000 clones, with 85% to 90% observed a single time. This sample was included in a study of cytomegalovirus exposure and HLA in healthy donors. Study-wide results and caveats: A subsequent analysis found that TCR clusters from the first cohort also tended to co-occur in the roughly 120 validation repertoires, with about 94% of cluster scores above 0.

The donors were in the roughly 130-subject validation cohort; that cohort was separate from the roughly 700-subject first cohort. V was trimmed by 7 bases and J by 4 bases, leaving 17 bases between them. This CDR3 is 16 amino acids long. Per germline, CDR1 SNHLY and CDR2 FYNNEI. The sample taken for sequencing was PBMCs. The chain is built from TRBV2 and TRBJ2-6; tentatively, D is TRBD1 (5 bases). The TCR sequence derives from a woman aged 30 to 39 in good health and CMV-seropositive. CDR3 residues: CASTSAQGSGANVLTF. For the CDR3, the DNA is TGTGCCAGCACAAGCGCCCAGGGATCCGGGGCCAACGTCCTGACTTTC.